The T cell receptor beta chain described here comes from a study of cytomegalovirus exposure and HLA in healthy donors. In the study overall: Unique TCRs from HLA-typed donors, around 79 million of them, were held in an early data release.

The study ran its PCR with 60 Vbeta and 13 Jbeta primers. TCRdb's copy holds only in-frame clones and misses some; the assay was immunoSEQ multiplex PCR. The table includes about 150,000 clones, around 74% detected once. Points on this clone: Its specificity is not known.

The CDR3 runs 11 residues. The germline V and J ends were trimmed by 4 bases and 6 bases, with 3 bases remaining between them. Germline V gives CDR1 LNHDA, CDR2 SQIVND (reference sequence). Study findings and constraints: Several of the most significant clusters appeared, in a later analysis, to be linked to common viral pathogens.

Sequencing input: PBMCs. The sequence came from a man between 18 and 35 years old in good health and CMV-seronegative. The chain combines TRBV19 with TRBJ2-2; D unresolved. In nucleotides, the CDR3 is TGTGCCAGTAGTAGCGCCGGGGAGCTGTTTTTT. This sequence encodes CASSSAGELFF.